This T cell receptor beta chain was retrieved from a study of CD8 T cells in ankylosing spondylitis. Per the germline V gene, CDR1 is DFQATT and CDR2 is SNEGSKA (reference sequence). Trimming took off 5 bases at V and 5 bases at J, with 15 bases between the two ends. CDR3 length equals 13 residues. This clonotype was seen many times. Its specificity is not known. Each TCR beta library was made by quantitative 5'-RACE that incorporated molecular barcodes. In TCRdb, the 5' RACE reads were re-called with MiXCR into one record per CDR3 protein. The table includes some 240,000 distinct CDR3 sequences, about 24% detected once. General study results and limits: Matched synovial fluid from ankylosing spondylitis patients was reported to be enriched for disease-linked clones. Seemingly characteristic of ankylosing spondylitis blood was a TCR beta motif consisting of several highly homologous variants.

This TCR was recovered from a male donor with ankylosing spondylitis or in good health (not recorded which). The sequenced sample was blood, either unsorted or a sorted T cell fraction (not recorded which). The chain joins TRBV20-1 to TRBJ1-2; no firm D call. CDR3 in amino acids: CSARRVIGYGYTF. In DNA form, the CDR3 reads TGCAGTGCTCGACGGGTTATAGGGTATGGCTACACCTTC.